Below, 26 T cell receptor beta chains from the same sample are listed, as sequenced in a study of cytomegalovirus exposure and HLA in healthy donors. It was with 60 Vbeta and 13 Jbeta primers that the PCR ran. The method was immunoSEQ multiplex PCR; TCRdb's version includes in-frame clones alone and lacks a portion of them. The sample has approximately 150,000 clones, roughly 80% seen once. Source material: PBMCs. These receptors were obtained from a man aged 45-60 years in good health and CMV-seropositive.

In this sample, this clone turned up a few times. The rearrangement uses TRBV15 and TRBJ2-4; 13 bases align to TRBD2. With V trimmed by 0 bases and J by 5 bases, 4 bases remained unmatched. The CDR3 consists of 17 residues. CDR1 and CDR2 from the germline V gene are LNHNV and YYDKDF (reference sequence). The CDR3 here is CATSREGLAGAQNIQYF. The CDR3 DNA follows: TGTGCCACCAGCAGAGAAGGACTAGCGGGGGCCCAAAACATTCAGTACTTC.

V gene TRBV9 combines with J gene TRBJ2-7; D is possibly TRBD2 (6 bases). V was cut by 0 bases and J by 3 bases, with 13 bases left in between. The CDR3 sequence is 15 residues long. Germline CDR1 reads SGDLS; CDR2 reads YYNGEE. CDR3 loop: CASSVGAGKFYEQYF. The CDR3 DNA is TGTGCCAGCAGCGTAGGAGCGGGCAAATTCTACGAGCAGTACTTC.

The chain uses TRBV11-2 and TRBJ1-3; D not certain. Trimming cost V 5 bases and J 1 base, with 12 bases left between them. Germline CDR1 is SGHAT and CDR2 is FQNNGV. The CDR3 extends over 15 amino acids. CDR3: CASSNQVISGNTIYF. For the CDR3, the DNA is TGTGCCAGCAGCAACCAGGTTATTTCTGGAAACACCATATATTTT.

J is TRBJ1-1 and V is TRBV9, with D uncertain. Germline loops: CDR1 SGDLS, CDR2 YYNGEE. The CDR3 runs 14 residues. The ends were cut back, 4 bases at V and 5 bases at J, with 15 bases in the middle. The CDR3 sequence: CASSTSRRGTEAFF. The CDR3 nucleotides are TGTGCCAGCAGCACCAGCCGGCGAGGGACTGAAGCTTTCTTT.

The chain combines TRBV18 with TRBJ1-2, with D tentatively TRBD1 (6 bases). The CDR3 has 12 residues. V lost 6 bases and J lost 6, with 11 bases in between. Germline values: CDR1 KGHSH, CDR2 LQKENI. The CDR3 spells CASSPSGDGYTF. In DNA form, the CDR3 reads TGTGCCAGCTCCCCCTCAGGGGATGGCTACACCTTC.

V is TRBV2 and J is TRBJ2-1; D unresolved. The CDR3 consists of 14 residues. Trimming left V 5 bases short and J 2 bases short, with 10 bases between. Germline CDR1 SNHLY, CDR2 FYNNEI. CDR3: CASSTELTYNEQFF. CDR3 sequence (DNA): TGTGCCAGCAGTACGGAGCTCACCTACAATGAGCAGTTCTTC.

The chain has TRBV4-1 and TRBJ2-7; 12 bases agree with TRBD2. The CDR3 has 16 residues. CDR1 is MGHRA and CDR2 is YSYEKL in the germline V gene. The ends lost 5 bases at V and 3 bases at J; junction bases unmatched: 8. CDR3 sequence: CASSSLGTSGFYEQYF. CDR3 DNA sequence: TGCGCCAGCAGCTCGCTTGGGACTAGCGGGTTCTACGAGCAGTACTTC.

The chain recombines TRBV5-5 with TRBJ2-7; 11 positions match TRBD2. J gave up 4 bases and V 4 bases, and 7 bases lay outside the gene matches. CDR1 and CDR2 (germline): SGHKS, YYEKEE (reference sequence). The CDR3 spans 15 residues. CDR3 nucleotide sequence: TGTGCCAGCAGCCAGACTAGCGGGACCTTTTACGAGCAGTACTTC. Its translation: CASSQTSGTFYEQYF.

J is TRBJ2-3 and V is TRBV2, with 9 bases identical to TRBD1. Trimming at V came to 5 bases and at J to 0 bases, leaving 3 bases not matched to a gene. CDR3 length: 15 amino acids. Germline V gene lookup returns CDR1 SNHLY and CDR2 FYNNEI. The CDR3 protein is CASSIGQGSTDTQYF. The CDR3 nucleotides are TGTGCCAGCAGTATAGGACAGGGGAGCACAGATACGCAGTATTTT. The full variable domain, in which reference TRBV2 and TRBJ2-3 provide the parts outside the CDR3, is EPEVTQTPSHQVTQMGQEVILRCVPISNHLYFYWYRQILGQKVEFLVSFYNNEISEKSEIFDDQFSVERPDGSNFTLKIRSTKLEDSAMYFCASSIGQGSTDTQYFGPGTRLTVL.

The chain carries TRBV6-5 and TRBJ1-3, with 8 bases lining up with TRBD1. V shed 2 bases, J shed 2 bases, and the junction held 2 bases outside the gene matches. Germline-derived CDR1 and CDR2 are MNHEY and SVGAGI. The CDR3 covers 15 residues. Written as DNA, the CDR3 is TGTGCCAGCAGTTACGACAGGGGCCCTGGAAACACCATATATTTT. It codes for CASSYDRGPGNTIYF.

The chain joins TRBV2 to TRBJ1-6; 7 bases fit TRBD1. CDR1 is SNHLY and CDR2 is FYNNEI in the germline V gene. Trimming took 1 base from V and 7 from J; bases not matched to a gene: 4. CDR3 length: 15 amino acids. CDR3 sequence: CASSEGQGGNSPLHF. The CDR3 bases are TGTGCCAGCAGTGAAGGACAGGGAGGAAATTCACCCCTCCACTTT.

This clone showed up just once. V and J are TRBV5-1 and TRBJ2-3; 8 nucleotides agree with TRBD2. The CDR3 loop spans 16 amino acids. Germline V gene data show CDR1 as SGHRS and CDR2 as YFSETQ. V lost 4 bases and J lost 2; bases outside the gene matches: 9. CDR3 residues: CASSLPAGGFTDTQYF. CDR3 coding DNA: TGCGCCAGCAGCCTGCCGGCGGGGGGATTCACAGATACGCAGTATTTT.

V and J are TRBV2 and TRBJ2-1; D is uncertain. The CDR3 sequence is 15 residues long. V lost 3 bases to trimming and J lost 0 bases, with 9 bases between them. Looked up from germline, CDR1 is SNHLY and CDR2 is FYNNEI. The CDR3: CASSEKPGSYNEQFF. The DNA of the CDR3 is TGTGCCAGCAGTGAGAAACCGGGCTCCTACAATGAGCAGTTCTTC.

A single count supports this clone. The CDR3 spells CASKLTPRTGELFF. CDR3 nucleotides: TGTGCCAGCAAACTGACCCCCAGGACCGGGGAGCTGTTTTTT. J is TRBJ2-2 and V is TRBV6-1, with D uncertain. V was trimmed by 7 bases and J by 5 bases, leaving 14 bases between them. This CDR3 is 14 amino acids long. Germline-derived CDR1 and CDR2 are MNHNS and SASEGT.

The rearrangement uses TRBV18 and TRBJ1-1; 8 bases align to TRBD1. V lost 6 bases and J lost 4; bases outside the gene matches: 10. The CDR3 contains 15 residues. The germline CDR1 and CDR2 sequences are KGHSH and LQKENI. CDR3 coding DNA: TGTGCCAGCTCGTCGGACAGGGCTGAGGTCACTGAAGCTTTCTTT. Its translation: CASSSDRAEVTEAFF. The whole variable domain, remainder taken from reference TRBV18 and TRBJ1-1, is NAGVMQNPRHLVRRRGQEARLRCSPMKGHSHVYWYRQLPEEGLKFMVYLQKENIIDESGMPKERFSAEFPKEGPSILRIQQVVRGDSAAYFCASSSDRAEVTEAFFGQGTRLTVV.

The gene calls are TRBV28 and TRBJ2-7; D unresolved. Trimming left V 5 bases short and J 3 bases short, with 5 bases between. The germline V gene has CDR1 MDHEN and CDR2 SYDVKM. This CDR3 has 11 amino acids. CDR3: CASSPHYEQYF. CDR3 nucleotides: TGTGCCAGCAGTCCCCACTACGAGCAGTACTTC.

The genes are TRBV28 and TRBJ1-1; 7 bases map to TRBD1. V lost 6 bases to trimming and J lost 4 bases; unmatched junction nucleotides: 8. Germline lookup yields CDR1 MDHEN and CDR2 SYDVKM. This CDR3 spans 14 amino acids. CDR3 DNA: TGTGCCAGCAGCACCACCAGGGGGGTCACTGAAGCTTTCTTT. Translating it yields CASSTTRGVTEAFF.

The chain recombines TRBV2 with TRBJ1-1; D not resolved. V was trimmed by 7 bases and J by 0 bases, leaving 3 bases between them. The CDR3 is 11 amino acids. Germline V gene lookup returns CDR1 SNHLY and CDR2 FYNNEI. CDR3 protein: CASNLNTEAFF. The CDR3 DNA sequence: TGTGCCAGCAACTTGAACACTGAAGCTTTCTTT.

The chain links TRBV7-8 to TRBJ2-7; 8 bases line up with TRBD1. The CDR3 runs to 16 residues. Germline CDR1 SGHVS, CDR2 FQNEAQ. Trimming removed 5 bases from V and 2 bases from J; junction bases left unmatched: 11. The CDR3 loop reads CASSPLRTGPTYEQYF. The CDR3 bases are TGTGCCAGCAGCCCCCTCCGGACAGGGCCGACCTACGAGCAGTACTTC.

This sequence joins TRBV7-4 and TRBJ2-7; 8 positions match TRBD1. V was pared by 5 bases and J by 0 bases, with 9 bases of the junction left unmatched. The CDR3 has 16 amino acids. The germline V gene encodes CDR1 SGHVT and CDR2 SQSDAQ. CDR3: CASSLGRDRSSYEQYF. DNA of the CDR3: TGTGCCAGCAGCCTGGGCCGGGACAGGTCCTCCTACGAGCAGTACTTC.

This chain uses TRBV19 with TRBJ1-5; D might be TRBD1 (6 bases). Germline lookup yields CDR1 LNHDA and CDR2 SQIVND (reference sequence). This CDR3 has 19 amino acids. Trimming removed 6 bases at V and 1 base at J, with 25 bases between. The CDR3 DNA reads TGTGCCAGTAGCCGTGAGGGACGCCTAGGGGGATCGAGCAATCAGCCCCAGCATTTT. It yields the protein CASSREGRLGGSSNQPQHF.

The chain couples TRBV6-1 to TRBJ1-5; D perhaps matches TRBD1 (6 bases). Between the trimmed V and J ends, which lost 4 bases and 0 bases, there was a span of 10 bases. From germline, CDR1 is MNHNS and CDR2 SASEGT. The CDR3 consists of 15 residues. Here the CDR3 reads CASSGRGYSNQPQHF. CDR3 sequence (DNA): TGTGCCAGCAGTGGTAGGGGGTATAGCAATCAGCCCCAGCATTTT.

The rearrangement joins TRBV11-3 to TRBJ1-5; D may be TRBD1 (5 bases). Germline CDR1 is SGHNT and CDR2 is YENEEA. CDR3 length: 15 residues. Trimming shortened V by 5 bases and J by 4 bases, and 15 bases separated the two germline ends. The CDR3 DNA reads TGTGCCAGCAGCGTCCAGGGTTGGAGAAATCAGCCCCAGCATTTT. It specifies CASSVQGWRNQPQHF.

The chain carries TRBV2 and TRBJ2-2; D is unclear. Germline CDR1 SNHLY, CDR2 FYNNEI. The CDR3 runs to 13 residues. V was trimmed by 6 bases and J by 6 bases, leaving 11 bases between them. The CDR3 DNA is TGTGCCAGCAGCCCGACTCCCTCCGGGGAGCTGTTTTTT. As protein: CASSPTPSGELFF.

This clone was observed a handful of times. CDR3 DNA: TGTGCCAGCAGCGTCACCGGGACAGTTGTGGGTCAGCCCCAGCATTTT. Translated, it gives CASSVTGTVVGQPQHF. This rearrangement joins TRBV28 to TRBJ1-5, with TRBD1 matching over 7 bases. V was clipped by 6 bases and J by 6 bases; unmatched bases: 14. The CDR3 is made up of 16 amino acids. The germline CDR1 and CDR2 sequences are MDHEN and SYDVKM.

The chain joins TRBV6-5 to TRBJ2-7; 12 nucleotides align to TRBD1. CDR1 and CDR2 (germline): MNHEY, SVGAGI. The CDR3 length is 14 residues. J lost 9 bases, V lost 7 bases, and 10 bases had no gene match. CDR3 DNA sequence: TGTGCCAGCACGACCGGGACAGGGGGCTTTCGGCAGTACTTC. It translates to CASTTGTGGFRQYF.